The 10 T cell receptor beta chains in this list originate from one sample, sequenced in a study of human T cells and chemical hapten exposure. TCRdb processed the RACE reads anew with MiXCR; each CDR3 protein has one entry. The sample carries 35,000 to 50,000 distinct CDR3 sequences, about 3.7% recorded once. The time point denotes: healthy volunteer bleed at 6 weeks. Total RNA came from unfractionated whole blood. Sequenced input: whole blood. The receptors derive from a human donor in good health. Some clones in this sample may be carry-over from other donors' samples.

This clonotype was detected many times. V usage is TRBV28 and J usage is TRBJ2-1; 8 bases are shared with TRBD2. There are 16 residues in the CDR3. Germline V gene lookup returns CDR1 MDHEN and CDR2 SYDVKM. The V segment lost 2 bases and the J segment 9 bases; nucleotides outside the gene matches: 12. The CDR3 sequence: CASSLSLGLANGEQFF. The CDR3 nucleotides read TGTGCCAGCAGTTTAAGTCTAGGACTAGCTAACGGTGAGCAGTTCTTC. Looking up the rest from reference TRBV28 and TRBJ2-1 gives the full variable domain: DVKVTQSSRYLVKRTGEKVFLECVQDMDHENMFWYRQDPGLGLRLIYFSYDVKMKEKGDIPEGYSVSREKKERFSLILESASTNQTSMYLCASSLSLGLANGEQFFGPGTRLTVL.

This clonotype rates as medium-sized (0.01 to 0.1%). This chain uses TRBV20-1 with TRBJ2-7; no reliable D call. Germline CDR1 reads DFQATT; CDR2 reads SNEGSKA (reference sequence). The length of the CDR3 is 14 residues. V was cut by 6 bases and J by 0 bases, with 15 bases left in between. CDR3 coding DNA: TGCAGTGCAAGGAGTGTCGTTCGCTCCTACGAGCAGTACTTC. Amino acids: CSARSVVRSYEQYF.

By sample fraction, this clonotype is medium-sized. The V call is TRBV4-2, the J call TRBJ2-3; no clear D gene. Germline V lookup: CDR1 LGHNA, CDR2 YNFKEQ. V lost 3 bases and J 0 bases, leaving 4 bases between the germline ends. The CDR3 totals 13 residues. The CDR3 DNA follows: TGTGCCAGCAGCCATCCCAGCACAGATACGCAGTATTTT. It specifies CASSHPSTDTQYF.

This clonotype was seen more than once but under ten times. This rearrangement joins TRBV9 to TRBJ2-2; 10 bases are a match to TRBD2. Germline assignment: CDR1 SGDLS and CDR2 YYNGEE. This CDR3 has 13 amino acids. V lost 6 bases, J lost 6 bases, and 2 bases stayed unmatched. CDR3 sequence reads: CASTSGRSGELFF. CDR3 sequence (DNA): TGTGCCAGCACTAGCGGGAGATCCGGGGAGCTGTTTTTT.

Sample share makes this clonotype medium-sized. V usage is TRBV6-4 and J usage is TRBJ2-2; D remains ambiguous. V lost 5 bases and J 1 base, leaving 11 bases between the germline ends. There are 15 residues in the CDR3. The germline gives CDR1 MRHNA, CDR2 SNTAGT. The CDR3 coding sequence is TGTGCCAGCAGTTCCTCCCAGGTGAACACCGGGGAGCTGTTTTTT. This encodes CASSSSQVNTGELFF.

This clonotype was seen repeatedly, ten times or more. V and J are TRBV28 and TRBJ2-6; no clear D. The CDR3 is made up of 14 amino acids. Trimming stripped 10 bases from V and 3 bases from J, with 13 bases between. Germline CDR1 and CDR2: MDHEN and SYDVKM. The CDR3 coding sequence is TGTGCCACCTCGGAGCTGTTTGGGGCCAACGTCCTGACTTTC. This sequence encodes CATSELFGANVLTF.

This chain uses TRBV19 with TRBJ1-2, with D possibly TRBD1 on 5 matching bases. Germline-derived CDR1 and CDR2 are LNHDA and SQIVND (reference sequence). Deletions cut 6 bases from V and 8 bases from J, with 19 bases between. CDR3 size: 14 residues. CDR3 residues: CASSSREASNGYTF. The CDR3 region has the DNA TGTGCCAGTAGCTCCAGGGAGGCTTCTAACGGCTACACCTTC.

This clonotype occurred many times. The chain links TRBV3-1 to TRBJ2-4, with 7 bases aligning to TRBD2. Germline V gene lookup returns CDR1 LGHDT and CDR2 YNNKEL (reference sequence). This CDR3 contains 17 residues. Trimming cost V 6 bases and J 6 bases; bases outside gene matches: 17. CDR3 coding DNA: TGTGCCAGCAGTATCGGAAGACCGGGACTAAGTTTAAACATTCAGTACTTC. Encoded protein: CASSIGRPGLSLNIQYF.

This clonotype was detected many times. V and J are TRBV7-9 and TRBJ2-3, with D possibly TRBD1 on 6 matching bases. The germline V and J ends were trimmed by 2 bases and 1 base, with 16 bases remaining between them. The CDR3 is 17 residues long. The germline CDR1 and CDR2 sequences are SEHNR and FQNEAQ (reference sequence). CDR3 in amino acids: CASSLLSGQRGTDTQYF. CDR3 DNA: TGTGCCAGCAGCTTACTCTCTGGACAGCGAGGCACAGATACGCAGTATTTT.

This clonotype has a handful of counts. The CDR3 loop reads CASSPGGGNGYTF. The CDR3 nucleotides are TGTGCCAGCAGCCCAGGGGGAGGGAATGGCTACACCTTC. The chain is built from TRBV7-3 and TRBJ1-2; 7 bases are a match to TRBD1. The CDR3 is 13 residues long. CDR1 is SGHTA, CDR2 FQGTGA, per germline. V shed 5 bases, J shed 6 bases, and the junction held 6 bases outside the gene matches. Full variable domain (remainder filled in from reference TRBV7-3 and TRBJ1-2): GAGVSQTPSNKVTEKGKYVELRCDPISGHTALYWYRQSLGQGPEFLIYFQGTGAADDSGLPNDRFFAVRPEGSVSTLKIQRTERGDSAVYLCASSPGGGNGYTFGSGTRLTVV.